The next 9 T cell receptor beta chains were all read from a single sample in a study of cytomegalovirus exposure and HLA in healthy donors. This PCR relied on a set of 60 Vbeta primers and 13 Jbeta primers. Generated by immunoSEQ multiplex PCR, the TCRdb table keeps only in-frame clones and is missing some. The sample carries about 150,000 clones, roughly 77% recorded once. Material: PBMCs. Receptor source: a man aged 25 to 45 in good health and CMV-seropositive.

The chain employs TRBV30 and TRBJ2-5; 9 nucleotides agree with TRBD1. The CDR3 covers 16 residues. Germline CDR1 is GTSNPN and CDR2 is SVGIG (reference sequence). V shed 7 bases and J 4 bases; nucleotides not matched to a gene: 16. The CDR3 sequence is CASYRERYRGRETQYF. The CDR3 nucleotides read TGTGCCTCGTACCGGGAGCGGTACAGGGGGCGAGAGACCCAGTACTTC.

The rearrangement joins TRBV5-1 to TRBJ2-5; 10 bases map to TRBD1. The J call is in doubt because the DNA end fits TRBJ2-7 better. Germline CDR1 reads SGHRS; CDR2 reads YFSETQ. CDR3 length: 14 amino acids. The CDR3 region has the DNA TGCGCCAGCAGCTTCGGGACAGGGGTCTACGAGCAGTACTTC. Its protein is CASSFGTGVYEQYF.

The J gene is TRBJ2-2, the V gene TRBV14, with 7 bases fitting TRBD2. The germline V gene encodes CDR1 SGHDN and CDR2 FVKESK. The V segment lost 6 bases and the J segment 1 base; nucleotides outside the gene matches: 5. The CDR3 runs to 15 residues. CDR3 loop: CASSPGTKNTGELFF. The CDR3, as DNA: TGTGCCAGCAGTCCTGGGACTAAGAACACCGGGGAGCTGTTTTTT.

This chain links TRBV4-2 with TRBJ1-2; TRBD1 might be the D (5 bases). The V gene's germline CDR1 is LGHNA and CDR2 YNFKEQ. Trimming shortened V by 0 bases and J by 2 bases, and 22 bases separated the two germline ends. The CDR3 consists of 19 residues. CDR3 sequence (DNA): TGTGCCAGCAGCCAAGAAATGGGGCAGGGCCCTACCCGAAACTATGGCTACACCTTC. This sequence encodes CASSQEMGQGPTRNYGYTF.

CDR3 bases: TGTGCCTGGAGCCTGGGAGGCGGGCGCAATGAAAAACTGTTTTTT. Amino acids: CAWSLGGGRNEKLFF. The V call is TRBV30, the J call TRBJ1-4; no clear D gene. V lost 3 bases and J lost 5, with 16 bases in between. The length of the CDR3 is 15 residues. CDR1 and CDR2 from the germline V gene are GTSNPN and SVGIG (reference sequence).

The rearrangement links TRBV7-9 to TRBJ1-1; D gene unclear. The CDR3 spans 16 residues. Germline V gene lookup returns CDR1 SEHNR and CDR2 FQNEAQ (reference sequence). V lost 5 bases and J lost 5, with 21 bases in between. CDR3 DNA sequence: TGTGCCAGCAGCCCGCGCGGTCTTTCATCCGGGACTGAAGCTTTCTTT. Translated: CASSPRGLSSGTEAFF. Full variable domain (rest looked up from reference TRBV7-9 and TRBJ1-1): DTGVSQNPRHKITKRGQNVTFRCDPISEHNRLYWYRQTLGQGPEFLTYFQNEAQLEKSRLLSDRFSAERPKGSFSTLEIQRTEQGDSAMYLCASSPRGLSSGTEAFFGQGTRLTVV.

V gene TRBV7-8 combines with J gene TRBJ2-1; 9 bases map to TRBD1. The length of the CDR3 is 15 residues. Germline CDR1 and CDR2: SGHVS and FQNEAQ. The junction had 4 bases not matched to a gene; V was cut back by 4 bases and J by 3 bases. CDR3 protein: CASSSRQGVYNEQFF. The DNA for the CDR3 is TGTGCCAGCAGCTCCAGACAGGGGGTCTACAATGAGCAGTTCTTC.

CDR3 sequence reads: CASSFGSSATGELFF. CDR3 sequence (DNA): TGTGCCAGCAGCTTTGGTTCCAGCGCCACCGGGGAGCTGTTTTTT. V is TRBV7-2 and J is TRBJ2-2; D gene uncertain. V was cut by 3 bases and J by 4 bases, with 12 bases left in between. The CDR3 contains 15 residues. Looked up from germline, CDR1 is SGHTA and CDR2 is FQGNSA.

This sequence joins TRBV2 and TRBJ2-7; no firm D call. V lost 3 bases and J 2 bases, leaving 11 bases between the germline ends. The CDR3 extends over 14 amino acids. Germline CDR1 is SNHLY and CDR2 is FYNNEI. CDR3 residues: CASSDMGTAYEQYF. The DNA of the CDR3 is TGTGCCAGCAGTGATATGGGCACCGCCTACGAGCAGTACTTC.